The 26 T cell receptor beta chains presented below share a single source sample, sequenced in a study of response to subunit inactivated influenza vaccine. TCRdb fed the RT-PCR reads into MiXCR, producing one record per CDR3 protein. The table lists around 480,000 distinct CDR3 sequences, approximately 17% of them singletons. Sequenced material: CD4+ T cells sorted from PBMCs, taken around 2 years after vaccination. These receptors all stem from a man between 50 and 69 years old who received an inactivated influenza vaccine.

The V gene is TRBV9, the J gene TRBJ2-1; 9 bases fit TRBD2. The V segment lost 3 bases and the J segment 5 bases; nucleotides outside the gene matches: 6. Germline CDR1 and CDR2: SGDLS and YYNGEE. This CDR3 comprises 15 residues. DNA of the CDR3: TGTGCCAGCAGCGCCCTAGCGGGGACCCACAATGAGCAGTTCTTC. Translation gives CASSALAGTHNEQFF.

The sample holds a few counts of this clonotype. The J gene is TRBJ1-5, the V gene TRBV6-1; D unresolved. The CDR3 extends over 16 amino acids. The germline V gene encodes CDR1 MNHNS and CDR2 SASEGT. V was cut by 6 bases and J by 3 bases, with 18 bases left in between. This chain's CDR3 is CASRTYGEGSNQPQHF. The CDR3 nucleotides are TGTGCCAGCAGAACCTACGGGGAGGGATCCAATCAGCCCCAGCATTTT.

This clonotype was recorded many times. The chain is built from TRBV7-9 and TRBJ1-1; 8 nucleotides line up with TRBD1. V lost 4 bases, J lost 7 bases, and 5 bases stayed unmatched. The germline V gene encodes CDR1 SEHNR and CDR2 FQNEAQ (reference sequence). The CDR3 is 13 amino acids. The CDR3 sequence: CASSYTGGGEAFF. The CDR3 region has the DNA TGTGCCAGCAGCTACACAGGGGGGGGTGAAGCTTTCTTT.

This clonotype was seen only a few times. One end of the junction varies from germline; a read error may be responsible. This chain joins TRBV5-1 and TRBJ2-5; D unclear. CDR3 length: 13 residues. Germline V gene lookup returns CDR1 SGHRS and CDR2 YFSETQ. This CDR3 reads CASSSRPQETQYF. DNA of the CDR3: TGTGCCAGCAGCTCCCGCCCGCAAGAGACCCAGTACTTC.

V usage is TRBV4-1 and J usage is TRBJ2-7, with TRBD1 matching 12 bases. This CDR3 region has 15 residues. The germline gives CDR1 MGHRA, CDR2 YSYEKL. The ends lost 3 bases at V and 2 bases at J; junction bases unmatched: 2. As DNA, the CDR3 is TGCGCCAGCAGCCAGGGACAGGGGGCCACCTACGAGCAGTACTTC. Residues: CASSQGQGATYEQYF.

The V and J genes are TRBV11-2 and TRBJ2-5; the match to TRBD2 covers 9 bases. The ends lost 2 bases at V and 2 bases at J; junction bases unmatched: 6. Germline CDR1 reads SGHAT; CDR2 reads FQNNGV. CDR3 length equals 16 residues. CDR3 bases: TGTGCCAGCAGCTTAAAACTGCGGGGGGGACAAGAGACCCAGTACTTC. Protein: CASSLKLRGGQETQYF.

This clonotype was found many times. The rearrangement joins TRBV29-1 to TRBJ1-1, with 8 bases fitting TRBD1. After removal of 3 bases from V and 1 base from J, the junction contained 4 bases not matched to a gene. This CDR3 spans 14 amino acids. Germline V gene sequence: CDR1 SQVTM, CDR2 ANQGSEA. Here the CDR3 DNA reads TGCAGCGTTGACAGGGGGCGGCGGAACACTGAAGCTTTCTTT. Translated, it gives CSVDRGRRNTEAFF.

V gene TRBV20-1 combines with J gene TRBJ1-2, with TRBD1 as a possible D gene (5 bases). The length of the CDR3 is 13 residues. The V gene lost 0 bases and the J gene lost 2 bases, with 7 bases spanning the gap. Germline values: CDR1 DFQATT, CDR2 SNEGSKA (reference sequence). The CDR3, as DNA: TGCAGTGCTAGAGATCGACAGAACTATGGCTACACCTTC. Translated, it gives CSARDRQNYGYTF.

This chain joins TRBV5-6 and TRBJ2-3, with 9 bases aligning to TRBD2. The CDR3 spans 15 residues. Unmatched junction bases numbered 3, after V lost 1 base and J lost 3 bases. CDR1 is SGHDT, CDR2 YYEEEE, per germline. The CDR3 DNA reads as TGTGCCAGCAGCTTGTCTAGCGGGATTACAGATACGCAGTATTTT. It codes for CASSLSSGITDTQYF.

This clonotype was observed at least ten times. This sequence joins TRBV20-1 and TRBJ2-7, with D perhaps assigned TRBD1 or TRBD2 (6 bases each). This CDR3 is 14 amino acids long. In germline, CDR1 is DFQATT, CDR2 SNEGSKA (reference sequence). Trimming removed 3 bases at V and 6 bases at J, with 18 bases between. CDR3 sequence (DNA): TGCAGTGCTAGTGCCGGGGGCGGTATCGCCGAGCAGTACTTC. It translates to CSASAGGGIAEQYF.

This clonotype was detected a few times. The V gene is TRBV12-3 or TRBV12-4, the J gene TRBJ1-4, with a possible D match to TRBD1 (5 bases). This CDR3 is 14 amino acids long. The V end lost 5 bases, the J end lost 11 bases, and 18 bases lay between the germline ends. CDR3 sequence reads: CASSDSGSSDKLFF. CDR3 DNA: TGTGCCAGCAGTGACAGCGGCAGTAGTGACAAACTGTTTTTT.

This clonotype appeared many times. The chain's CDR3 is CASSLVLGTANNEQFF. The CDR3 bases are TGTGCCAGCAGCTTAGTGTTGGGAACAGCAAATAATGAGCAGTTCTTC. The genes are TRBV7-8 and TRBJ2-1; D is uncertain. This CDR3 is 16 amino acids long. V lost 1 base and J lost 7, with 17 bases in between. Germline lookup yields CDR1 SGHVS and CDR2 FQNEAQ.

This sequence joins TRBV5-1 and TRBJ2-2, with TRBD1 as a possible D gene (5 bases). CDR3 length equals 15 residues. Per the germline V gene, CDR1 is SGHRS and CDR2 is YFSETQ. The V end was cut by 3 bases, the J end by 1 base, with 10 bases between. CDR3 in amino acids: CASSSTVLNTGELFF. The CDR3 nucleotides are TGCGCCAGCAGCTCGACAGTCCTGAACACCGGGGAGCTGTTTTTT.

The chain has TRBV3-1 and TRBJ2-3, with 8 bases matching TRBD2. Trimming removed 0 bases from V and 4 bases from J; junction bases left unmatched: 9. CDR1 is LGHDT, CDR2 YNNKEL, per germline (reference sequence). This CDR3 is built from 17 residues. The CDR3 nucleotides read TGTGCCAGCAGCCAAGATCCCGGGGGGGCCTTCGCAGATACGCAGTATTTT. It is translated as CASSQDPGGAFADTQYF.

V is TRBV6-1 and J is TRBJ2-4; TRBD2 might be the D (7 bases). The CDR3 consists of 15 residues. The ends were cut back, 10 bases at V and 3 bases at J, with 19 bases in the middle. The V gene's germline CDR1 is MNHNS and CDR2 SASEGT. The CDR3: CATLGGAGDKNIQYF. In nucleotides, the CDR3 is TGTGCCACCTTGGGGGGGGCTGGAGACAAAAACATTCAGTACTTC.

The chain is built from TRBV4-1 and TRBJ1-1; D remains unclear. From germline, CDR1 is MGHRA and CDR2 YSYEKL. This CDR3 is built from 15 residues. V shed 4 bases and J shed 6 bases, with 18 bases lying between them. CDR3 region: CASSLTPPIRAEAFF. In nucleotides, the CDR3 is TGCGCCAGCAGCCTAACCCCGCCCATTAGGGCTGAAGCTTTCTTT.

The chain links TRBV28 to TRBJ1-3; D gene ambiguous. V was clipped by 9 bases and J by 2 bases, with 23 bases between them. CDR3 size: 17 residues. Germline values: CDR1 MDHEN, CDR2 SYDVKM. CDR3 loop: CARSIVDEARPGNTIYF. CDR3 coding DNA: TGTGCCAGATCCATAGTCGATGAGGCAAGACCTGGAAACACCATATATTTT.

The chain joins TRBV5-6 to TRBJ2-5; D is unclear. This CDR3 has 15 amino acids. Per germline, CDR1 SGHDT and CDR2 YYEEEE. Deletions cut 4 bases from V and 0 bases from J, with 13 bases between. CDR3 DNA sequence: TGTGCCAGCAGCGCCAAGATGGGGAACCAAGAGACCCAGTACTTC. It yields the protein CASSAKMGNQETQYF.

The sample holds many counts of this clonotype. The V and J genes are TRBV27 and TRBJ2-1; no clear D gene. There are 13 residues in the CDR3. V was cut by 4 bases and J by 16 bases, with 20 bases left in between. Germline CDR1 is MNHEY and CDR2 is SMNVEV (reference sequence). The CDR3 region is CASSSGSSPTRFF. As DNA, the CDR3 is TGTGCCAGCAGTTCCGGTTCTTCCCCCACACGATTCTTC.

The CDR3, as DNA: TGTGCCAGCAGCCGCGCCGCTTGGCCCTACACAGATACGCAGTATTTT. Protein sequence: CASSRAAWPYTDTQYF. The chain joins TRBV5-5 to TRBJ2-3; no clear D. Trimming took off 4 bases at V and 2 bases at J, with 17 bases between the two ends. The CDR3 has 16 amino acids. Germline V gene lookup returns CDR1 SGHKS and CDR2 YYEKEE (reference sequence). Variable domain in full (rest from reference TRBV5-5 and TRBJ2-3): DAGVTQSPTHLIKTRGQQVTLRCSPISGHKSVSWYQQVLGQGPQFIFQYYEKEERGRGNFPDRFSARQFPNYSSELNVNALLLGDSALYLCASSRAAWPYTDTQYFGPGTRLTVL.

The J gene is TRBJ1-1, the V gene TRBV11-2; TRBD1 is a possible D gene (6 bases). Trimming pared 1 base from V and 9 bases from J, leaving 18 bases between. Per germline, CDR1 SGHAT and CDR2 FQNNGV. This CDR3 has 15 amino acids. The CDR3 loop reads CASSLVGDRKKQAFF. In nucleotides, the CDR3 is TGTGCCAGCAGCTTAGTAGGAGACAGGAAAAAGCAAGCTTTCTTT.

The rearrangement links TRBV4-1 to TRBJ1-1, with TRBD1 matching over 9 bases. The CDR3 consists of 18 residues. V shed 1 base and J 4 bases; nucleotides not matched to a gene: 13. Germline V lookup: CDR1 MGHRA, CDR2 YSYEKL. As DNA, the CDR3 is TGCGCCAGCAGCCAAGTGAACAGGGGGCAGAGACTATCCACTGAAGCTTTCTTT. It encodes CASSQVNRGQRLSTEAFF.

This sequence joins TRBV10-3 and TRBJ2-1; 7 bases are a match to TRBD2. This CDR3 contains 16 residues. Germline values: CDR1 ENHRY, CDR2 SYGVKD. V shed 0 bases and J 3 bases; nucleotides not matched to a gene: 5. The DNA for the CDR3 is TGTGCCATCAGTGAGTCGAGCTCGGGGGGCTACAATGAGCAGTTCTTC. It translates to CAISESSSGGYNEQFF.

This clonotype appeared once. CDR3 DNA sequence: TGCAAAGCGAGCGGGGGAAGCACAGATACGCAGTATTTT. Protein sequence: CKASGGSTDTQYF. V gene TRBV20-1 combines with J gene TRBJ2-3, with 8 nucleotides matching TRBD2. The CDR3 is 13 residues long. Germline assignment: CDR1 DFQATT and CDR2 SNEGSKA (reference sequence).

The J gene is TRBJ2-3, the V gene TRBV6-2 or TRBV6-3; possible D gene TRBD1, 6 bases. V gave up 6 bases and J gave up 2 bases, with 18 bases separating them. The CDR3 sequence is 16 residues long. Germline CDR1 is MNHEY and CDR2 is SVGEGT. In nucleotides, the CDR3 is TGTGCCAGCAGCTCTTACAGGGAAGGGCTCACAGATACGCAGTATTTT. It is translated as CASSSYREGLTDTQYF.

This clonotype was seen more than once but under ten times. The chain recombines TRBV12-3 or TRBV12-4 with TRBJ1-1; D is uncertain. Between the trimmed V and J ends, which lost 8 bases and 7 bases, there was a span of 11 bases. This CDR3 is 11 amino acids long. The CDR3 spells CASQEWGEAFF. In nucleotides, the CDR3 is TGTGCCAGCCAGGAGTGGGGTGAAGCTTTCTTT.